The T cell receptor (beta chain) under discussion was sequenced for a study of blood T cell repertoires in COVID-19. Sequencing used immunoSEQ multiplex PCR; TCRdb keeps in-frame clones, though not all of them. The data hold about 200,000 clones, with more than 75% observed a single time. V was shortened by 1 base and J by 6 bases, with 18 bases between the two germline ends. The CDR3 extends over 17 amino acids. The germline V gene encodes CDR1 SGHNT and CDR2 YENEEA. The genes are TRBV11-3 and TRBJ2-2, with D hard to call. The material sequenced was peripheral blood. This TCR came from a man older than 75 with acute or convalescent COVID-19. The CDR3 protein is CASSLAGQSFYPGELFF. Written as DNA, the CDR3 is TGTGCCAGCAGCTTAGCGGGTCAGAGCTTTTATCCCGGGGAGCTGTTTTTT. Using reference TRBV11-3 and TRBJ2-2 for the parts outside the CDR3, the full variable domain is EAGVVQSPRYKIIEKKQPVAFWCNPISGHNTLYWYLQNLGQGPELLIRYENEEAVDDSQLPKDRFSAERLKGVDSTLKIQPAELGDSAVYLCASSLAGQSFYPGELFFGEGSRLTVL.